A single sample gave rise to the 9 T cell receptor beta chains below, sequenced in a study of blood T cells in healthy people across ages. Together with a sample-barcoded 5' primer, a J-beta primer mix was included in a second PCR lasting roughly 6 to 12 cycles. TCRdb re-analysed the 5' RACE reads in MiXCR, keeping a single row per CDR3 protein. The data hold 1.5 million to 2 million distinct CDR3 sequences, with about 49% observed a single time. The specimen sequenced was blood. These receptors were obtained from a woman aged 40 to 50 in good health.

The rearrangement joins TRBV6-1 to TRBJ1-1, with 9 bases aligning to TRBD1. The CDR3 has 16 residues. From germline, CDR1 is MNHNS and CDR2 SASEGT. Losses at the gene ends were 5 bases for V and 4 bases for J; bases not matched to a gene: 11. The DNA for the CDR3 is TGTGCCAGCAGTCAAGACAGGGGGACGGGGGGCACTGAAGCTTTCTTT. It translates to CASSQDRGTGGTEAFF.

This clonotype occurred a few times. The V call is TRBV20-1, the J call TRBJ1-1; D is undetermined. Trimming removed 7 bases from V and 2 bases from J, with 17 bases in between. This CDR3 has 14 residues. Germline V gene lookup returns CDR1 DFQATT and CDR2 SNEGSKA (reference sequence). This CDR3 reads CSVTLAWGNTEAFF. The CDR3 DNA sequence: TGCAGTGTTACGCTGGCATGGGGAAACACTGAAGCTTTCTTT.

This clonotype has just a few counts. The V gene is TRBV6-2 or TRBV6-3, the J gene TRBJ2-5; TRBD1 matches 7 bases. Germline CDR1 is MNHEY and CDR2 is SVGEGT. Germline trimming cut 6 bases from V and 2 bases from J; bases unmatched to any gene: 3. The CDR3 is made up of 13 amino acids. The DNA for the CDR3 is TGTGCCAGCAGCGGACAGGTTCAAGAGACCCAGTACTTC. This codes for CASSGQVQETQYF.

In regard to this clonotype: A single base separates this from a much larger clone, so it may be a read error. The J gene is TRBJ2-1, the V gene TRBV14; TRBD1 is a possible D gene (6 bases). The J call could be wrong; TRBJ2-7 is a better fit for the DNA end. Looked up from germline, CDR1 is SGHDN and CDR2 is FVKESK. This CDR3 comprises 16 residues. CDR3: CASSQDPGDSYNEQYF. CDR3 DNA sequence: TGTGCCAGCAGCCAAGACCCAGGGGATTCCTACAATGAGCAGTACTTC.

This clonotype has just one count. The J gene is TRBJ1-5, the V gene TRBV20-1; no clear D. The V end lost 7 bases, the J end lost 7 bases, and 8 bases lay between the germline ends. In germline, CDR1 is DFQATT, CDR2 SNEGSKA (reference sequence). This CDR3 is built from 10 residues. In DNA, the CDR3 is TGCAGTGTTAATCCACAGCCCCAGCATTTT. This encodes CSVNPQPQHF.

This chain joins TRBV6-1 and TRBJ2-6; a weak D match, TRBD2 (5 bases). The germline CDR1 and CDR2 sequences are MNHNS and SASEGT. V was trimmed by 6 bases and J by 0 bases, leaving 18 bases between them. The CDR3 runs to 18 residues. CDR3 bases: TGTGCCAGCAGCTCCCTCAGGCGGGTGAGCTCTGGGGCCAACGTCCTGACTTTC. It translates to CASSSLRRVSSGANVLTF.

The V and J genes are TRBV28 and TRBJ2-5, with D perhaps TRBD2 (6 bases). Germline V CDR1 and CDR2: MDHEN, SYDVKM. Trimming took off 8 bases at V and 11 bases at J, with 24 bases between the two ends. The CDR3 has 14 amino acids. CDR3 residues: CASAVPGVSHEQYF. Here the CDR3 DNA reads TGTGCCAGCGCGGTCCCGGGGGTATCCCATGAGCAGTACTTC.

The chain is built from TRBV7-9 and TRBJ1-1; D is unresolved. Germline values: CDR1 SEHNR, CDR2 FQNEAQ (reference sequence). This CDR3 spans 13 amino acids. V lost 5 bases, J lost 4 bases, and 11 bases lay in between. CDR3 in DNA: TGTGCCAGCAGCCCCATCGACGGCACTGAAGCTTTCTTT. It translates to CASSPIDGTEAFF.

The chain uses TRBV4-1 and TRBJ2-7; possible D gene TRBD1, 7 bases. This CDR3 has 15 residues. The germline V and J ends were trimmed by 5 bases and 3 bases, with 17 bases remaining between them. Germline V gene lookup returns CDR1 MGHRA and CDR2 YSYEKL. This chain's CDR3 is CASSYRQGGNYEQYF. CDR3 coding DNA: TGCGCCAGCAGCTACCGACAGGGAGGAAACTACGAGCAGTACTTC.